The 14 T cell receptor beta chains in this list originate from one sample, sequenced in a study of blood T cell repertoires in COVID-19. The repertoire was sequenced with immunoSEQ multiplex PCR; TCRdb's copy has only in-frame clones and lacks some. The sample has 200,000 to 250,000 clones, 90% seen once. Input material: PBMCs or T cells enriched from blood (not recorded which). The receptors were gathered from a man in his thirties or forties who had been exposed to COVID-19.

The V gene is TRBV5-5, the J gene TRBJ2-1; TRBD2 aligns across 8 bases. Germline V gives CDR1 SGHKS, CDR2 YYEKEE (reference sequence). Losses at the gene ends were 4 bases for V and 4 bases for J; bases not matched to a gene: 7. This CDR3 comprises 15 residues. As DNA, the CDR3 is TGTGCCAGCAGCCCCTCTAGCGGGCATTACAATGAGCAGTTCTTC. Residues: CASSPSSGHYNEQFF. Filled out from reference TRBV5-5 and TRBJ2-1, the complete variable domain reads DAGVTQSPTHLIKTRGQQVTLRCSPISGHKSVSWYQQVLGQGPQFIFQYYEKEERGRGNFPDRFSARQFPNYSSELNVNALLLGDSALYLCASSPSSGHYNEQFFGPGTRLTVL.

The V and J genes are TRBV3-1 (or the pseudogene TRBV3-2) and TRBJ2-2; 9 bases fit TRBD2. This CDR3 has 17 amino acids. Germline-derived CDR1 and CDR2 are LGHDT and YNNKEL (reference sequence). The junction had 3 bases not matched to a gene; V was cut back by 1 base and J by 0 bases. CDR3 loop: CASSQVRLAANTGELFF. Written as DNA, the CDR3 is TGTGCCAGCAGCCAAGTAAGACTAGCGGCGAACACCGGGGAGCTGTTTTTT.

The rearrangement joins TRBV11-2 to TRBJ2-3, with 7 bases matching TRBD1. The CDR3 is 18 amino acids. Unmatched junction bases numbered 17, after V lost 6 bases and J lost 2 bases. Germline CDR1 is SGHAT and CDR2 is FQNNGV. DNA for the CDR3: TGTGCCAGCAGGAAGATTAGTGGACAGGACCCTCACACAGATACGCAGTATTTT. Residues: CASRKISGQDPHTDTQYF.

This sequence joins TRBV2 and TRBJ2-5, with a tentative D call TRBD2 (5 bases). The V gene's germline CDR1 is SNHLY and CDR2 FYNNEI. The CDR3 covers 11 residues. Trimming pared 5 bases from V and 5 bases from J, leaving 6 bases between. The CDR3 protein is CASSPGETQYF. The CDR3 DNA reads TGTGCCAGCAGTCCGGGGGAGACCCAGTACTTC.

The table lists this clone with a few counts. V gene TRBV19 combines with J gene TRBJ2-3; TRBD1 is a possible D gene (5 bases). The germline V and J ends were trimmed by 9 bases and 2 bases, with 12 bases remaining between them. The germline V gene has CDR1 LNHDA and CDR2 SQIVND (reference sequence). The CDR3 totals 13 residues. DNA for the CDR3: TGTGCCAGCGACAGTATATTCACAGATACGCAGTATTTT. Translating gives CASDSIFTDTQYF.

The gene calls are TRBV5-1 and TRBJ1-3, with D maybe TRBD1 (5 bases). V was cut by 0 bases and J by 2 bases, with 15 bases left in between. Germline V lookup: CDR1 SGHRS, CDR2 YFSETQ. The CDR3 covers 17 residues. The CDR3 DNA follows: TGCGCCAGCAGCTTGGTCCCCGTCGGGGGGACTGGAAACACCATATATTTT. Protein sequence: CASSLVPVGGTGNTIYF.

The J gene is TRBJ2-3, the V gene TRBV9; 8 nucleotides match TRBD2. Germline V lookup: CDR1 SGDLS, CDR2 YYNGEE. With 3 bases clipped from V and 3 bases from J, the junction kept 9 bases outside the gene matches. The CDR3 runs 16 residues. CDR3 nucleotides: TGTGCCAGCAGCGCGCCCGGGGGGGCGTTTACAGATACGCAGTATTTT. Residues: CASSAPGGAFTDTQYF. Together with reference TRBV9 and TRBJ2-3, the CDR3 gives the full variable domain: DSGVTQTPKHLITATGQRVTLRCSPRSGDLSVYWYQQSLDQGLQFLIQYYNGEERAKGNILERFSAQQFPDLHSELNLSSLELGDSALYFCASSAPGGAFTDTQYFGPGTRLTVL.

V is TRBV5-4 and J is TRBJ1-4, with a weak D call TRBD1 (6 bases). This CDR3 region has 16 residues. Per germline, CDR1 SGHNT and CDR2 YYREEE (reference sequence). The V gene lost 1 base and the J gene lost 8 bases, with 18 bases spanning the gap. Here the CDR3 DNA reads TGTGCCAGCAGCTTGACTCAGGGGAATAGTCTAGAAAAACTGTTTTTT. Translation: CASSLTQGNSLEKLFF.

The chain has TRBV5-4 and TRBJ2-1; the match to TRBD2 covers 7 bases. Germline V CDR1 and CDR2: SGHNT, YYREEE (reference sequence). Trimming removed 9 bases from V and 3 bases from J; junction bases left unmatched: 12. The CDR3 spans 15 residues. The CDR3 region has the DNA TGTGCCACCAAAACCGGGACTATAGTCTACAATGAGCAGTTCTTC. This encodes CATKTGTIVYNEQFF.

This chain joins TRBV11-2 and TRBJ1-1, with 7 bases identical to TRBD1. V shed 5 bases and J 8 bases; nucleotides not matched to a gene: 11. The CDR3 spans 14 residues. Per the germline V gene, CDR1 is SGHAT and CDR2 is FQNNGV. The CDR3 nucleotides are TGTGCCAGCAGCGACGCCGGACAGGTGAGGGAAGCTTTCTTT. It yields the protein CASSDAGQVREAFF.

The V call is TRBV4-2, the J call TRBJ2-7, with unresolved D. This CDR3 spans 13 amino acids. Trimming stripped 3 bases from V and 3 bases from J, with 9 bases between. CDR1 is LGHNA and CDR2 is YNFKEQ in the germline V gene. The CDR3 is CASSQNLLYEQYF. In nucleotides, the CDR3 is TGTGCCAGCAGCCAGAACTTACTCTACGAGCAGTACTTC.

This clone occurred once. This chain joins TRBV5-4 and TRBJ2-7, with 7 bases identical to TRBD2. The CDR3 covers 16 residues. Germline CDR1 reads SGHNT; CDR2 reads YYREEE (reference sequence). The V gene end was trimmed by 4 bases and the J gene end by 6 bases; junction bases not matched to a gene: 16. The CDR3 reads CASSRGLGGRSGEQYF. CDR3 bases: TGTGCCAGCAGCCGCGGCTTGGGAGGGAGATCCGGCGAGCAGTACTTC.

V gene TRBV6-4 combines with J gene TRBJ1-6; TRBD1 agrees at 7 bases. Per the germline V gene, CDR1 is MRHNA and CDR2 is SNTAGT. This CDR3 has 15 residues. V dropped 3 bases and J dropped 7; count of bases not matched to a gene: 6. CDR3 DNA: TGTGCCAGCAGTGAGACAGGGTGGCGGAATTCACCCCTCCACTTT. The encoded protein is CASSETGWRNSPLHF.

This clone was seen just once. The chain couples TRBV5-1 to TRBJ2-7; 7 bases line up with TRBD2. Germline CDR1 is SGHRS and CDR2 is YFSETQ. The CDR3 spans 15 residues. Losses at the gene ends were 2 bases for V and 2 bases for J; bases not matched to a gene: 7. The CDR3 sequence is CASSLKPGLPYEQYF. The CDR3 DNA reads as TGCGCCAGCAGCTTAAAACCGGGACTACCCTACGAGCAGTACTTC.